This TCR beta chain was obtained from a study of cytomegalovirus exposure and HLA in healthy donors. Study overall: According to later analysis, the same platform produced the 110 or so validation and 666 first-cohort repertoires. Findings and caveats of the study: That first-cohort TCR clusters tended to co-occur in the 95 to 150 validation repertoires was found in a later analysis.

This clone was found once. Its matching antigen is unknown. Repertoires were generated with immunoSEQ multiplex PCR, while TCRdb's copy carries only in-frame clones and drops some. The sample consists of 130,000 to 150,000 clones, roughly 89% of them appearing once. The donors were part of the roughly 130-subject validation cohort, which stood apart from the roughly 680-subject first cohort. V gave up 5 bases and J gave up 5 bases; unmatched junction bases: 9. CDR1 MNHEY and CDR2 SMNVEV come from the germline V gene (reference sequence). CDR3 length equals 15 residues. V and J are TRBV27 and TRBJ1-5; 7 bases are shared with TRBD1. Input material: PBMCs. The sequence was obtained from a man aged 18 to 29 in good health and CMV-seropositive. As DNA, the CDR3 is TGTGCCAGCAGTCCCCACCACAGGGGCGATCAGCCCCAGCATTTT. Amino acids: CASSPHHRGDQPQHF.